The rows below give T cell receptor beta chains drawn from one sample of a study of cytomegalovirus exposure and HLA in healthy donors. The assay was immunoSEQ multiplex PCR, and TCRdb's table has in-frame clones only and misses some. Among hundreds of thousands of clones listed, over 65% were seen once. Material for sequencing was PBMCs. The origin of the receptors is a young man in good health and CMV-seronegative. The CDR3 runs from the conserved cysteine through the conserved F or W. Each record gives: clone size, J gene, D gene, V gene, CDR3 length, CDR3 protein, CDR3 DNA. A D gene is named only where the DNA matches it firmly. The size of a clone is reported for some rows only, either as once, few or many, or as a class for expanded clones.

clone size: few; J gene: TRBJ1-4; D gene: NA; V gene: TRBV27; CDR3 length: 15; CDR3 protein: CASSLFQGTNEKLFF; CDR3 DNA: TGTGCCAGCAGTTTATTTCAGGGGACTAATGAAAAACTGTTTTTT
clone size: few; J gene: TRBJ1-2; D gene: NA; V gene: TRBV29-1; CDR3 length: 14; CDR3 protein: CSVGRVRDRYGYTF; CDR3 DNA: TGCAGCGTTGGACGGGTCAGGGATCGCTATGGCTACACCTTC
clone size: NA; J gene: TRBJ2-1; D gene: TRBD2; V gene: TRBV11-2; CDR3 length: 17; CDR3 protein: CASSSGLAGFSYNEQFF; CDR3 DNA: TGTGCCAGCAGCTCGGGACTAGCGGGATTCTCCTACAATGAGCAGTTCTTC
clone size: NA; J gene: TRBJ1-1; D gene: NA; V gene: TRBV5-5; CDR3 length: 14; CDR3 protein: CASSLVYGNTEAFF; CDR3 DNA: TGTGCCAGCAGCTTGGTCTACGGGAACACTGAAGCTTTCTTT
clone size: NA; J gene: TRBJ1-2; D gene: TRBD1; V gene: TRBV7-2; CDR3 length: 16; CDR3 protein: CASRPGGGATNYGYTF; CDR3 DNA: TGTGCCAGCAGACCGGGAGGGGGCGCCACTAACTATGGCTACACCTTC
clone size: NA; J gene: TRBJ2-3; D gene: TRBD2; V gene: TRBV2; CDR3 length: 15; CDR3 protein: CASSGGREGTDTQYF; CDR3 DNA: TGTGCCAGCAGTGGTGGGCGGGAGGGCACAGATACGCAGTATTTT
clone size: NA; J gene: TRBJ2-7; D gene: TRBD1; V gene: TRBV6-1; CDR3 length: 18; CDR3 protein: CASSEHPARPTGGGEQYF; CDR3 DNA: TGTGCCAGCAGTGAGCACCCCGCACGACCGACAGGGGGCGGCGAGCAGTACTTC
clone size: NA; J gene: TRBJ2-3; D gene: NA; V gene: TRBV9; CDR3 length: 14; CDR3 protein: CASSVDRHTDTQYF; CDR3 DNA: TGTGCCAGCAGCGTAGATAGACACACAGATACGCAGTATTTT
clone size: NA; J gene: TRBJ2-7; D gene: NA; V gene: TRBV27; CDR3 length: 16; CDR3 protein: CASGPGMESRGYEQYF; CDR3 DNA: TGTGCCAGCGGCCCTGGAATGGAGTCTCGGGGCTACGAGCAGTACTTC
clone size: NA; J gene: TRBJ2-2; D gene: TRBD2; V gene: TRBV5-4; CDR3 length: 16; CDR3 protein: CASSFSGRASTGELFF; CDR3 DNA: TGTGCCAGCAGCTTTAGCGGGAGAGCGAGCACCGGGGAGCTGTTTTTT
clone size: few; J gene: TRBJ2-5; D gene: TRBD1; V gene: TRBV11-1; CDR3 length: 16; CDR3 protein: CASSTRTGGHQETQYF; CDR3 DNA: TGTGCCAGCAGCACCCGGACAGGGGGGCATCAAGAGACCCAGTACTTC
clone size: NA; J gene: TRBJ2-3; D gene: NA; V gene: TRBV7-9; CDR3 length: 12; CDR3 protein: CASREQPDTQYF; CDR3 DNA: TGTGCCAGCAGAGAACAGCCAGATACGCAGTATTTT
clone size: NA; J gene: TRBJ2-7; D gene: TRBD1; V gene: TRBV15; CDR3 length: 15; CDR3 protein: CATSTRETGFYEQYF; CDR3 DNA: TGTGCCACCAGCACACGCGAGACAGGGTTCTACGAGCAGTACTTC
clone size: once; J gene: TRBJ2-1; D gene: NA; V gene: TRBV7-2; CDR3 length: 14; CDR3 protein: CASSLGLINNEQFF; CDR3 DNA: TGTGCCAGCAGCTTAGGCCTAATAAACAATGAGCAGTTCTTC
clone size: NA; J gene: TRBJ2-2; D gene: TRBD2; V gene: TRBV11-2; CDR3 length: 17; CDR3 protein: CASSPLTSELITGELFF; CDR3 DNA: TGTGCCAGCAGCCCCCTTACTAGCGAACTAATCACCGGGGAGCTGTTTTTT
clone size: NA; J gene: TRBJ2-3; D gene: TRBD2; V gene: TRBV28; CDR3 length: 16; CDR3 protein: CASSTPGLADTDTQYF; CDR3 DNA: TGTGCCAGCAGTACCCCTGGACTAGCGGACACAGATACGCAGTATTTT
clone size: NA; J gene: TRBJ2-3; D gene: TRBD2; V gene: TRBV29-1; CDR3 length: 17; CDR3 protein: CSVDDGDGLAGGYTQYF; CDR3 DNA: TGCAGCGTTGATGATGGGGACGGACTAGCGGGAGGGTATACGCAGTATTTT
clone size: NA; J gene: TRBJ2-3; D gene: NA; V gene: TRBV6-5; CDR3 length: 14; CDR3 protein: CASSPDSRTDTQYF; CDR3 DNA: TGTGCCAGCAGCCCGGACAGTCGCACAGATACGCAGTATTTT
clone size: NA; J gene: TRBJ1-2; D gene: NA; V gene: TRBV5-1; CDR3 length: 13; CDR3 protein: CASSPTASYGYTF; CDR3 DNA: TGCGCCAGCAGCCCGACAGCCTCCTATGGCTACACCTTC
clone size: NA; J gene: TRBJ1-5; D gene: NA; V gene: TRBV28; CDR3 length: 17; CDR3 protein: CASSPGGRGRGNQPQHF; CDR3 DNA: TGTGCCAGCAGCCCCGGGGGGCGGGGTAGGGGCAATCAGCCCCAGCATTTT